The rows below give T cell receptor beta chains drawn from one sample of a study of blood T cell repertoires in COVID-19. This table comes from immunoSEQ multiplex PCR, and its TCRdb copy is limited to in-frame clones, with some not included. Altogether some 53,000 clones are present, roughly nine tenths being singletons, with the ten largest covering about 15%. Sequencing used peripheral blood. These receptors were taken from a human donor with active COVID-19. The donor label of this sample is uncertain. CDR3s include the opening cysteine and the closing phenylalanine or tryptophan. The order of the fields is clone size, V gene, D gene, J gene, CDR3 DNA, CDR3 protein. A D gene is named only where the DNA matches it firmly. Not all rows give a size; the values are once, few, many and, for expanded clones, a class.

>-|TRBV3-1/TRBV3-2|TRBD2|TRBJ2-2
TGTGCCAGCAGCAAAGGGACTAGCGGGAACACCGGGGAGCTGTTTTTT
CASSKGTSGNTGELFF
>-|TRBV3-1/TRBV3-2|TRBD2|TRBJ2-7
TGTGCCAGCAGCGGCGGGGGGTCTTCCTACGAGCAGTACTTC
CASSGGGSSYEQYF
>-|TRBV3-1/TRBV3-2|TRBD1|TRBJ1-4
TGTGCCAGCAGCCAAGGGGGACAGGGGCTTCAGGGTGAAAAACTGTTTTTT
CASSQGGQGLQGEKLFF
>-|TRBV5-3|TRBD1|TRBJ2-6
TGTGCCAGAAGCTTGGCGTTCGGGACAGGGGCCCTCTCTGGGGCCAACGTCCTGACTTTC
CARSLAFGTGALSGANVLTF
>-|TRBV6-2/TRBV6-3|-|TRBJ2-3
TGTGCCAGCAGTTACGGGGCAGGCCGCAGGGATACGCAGTATTTT
CASSYGAGRRDTQYF
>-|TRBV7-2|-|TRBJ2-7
TGTGCCAGCAGCCCTTTGGGCAGGTACGAGCAGTACTTC
CASSPLGRYEQYF
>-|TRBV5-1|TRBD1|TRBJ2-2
TGCGCCAGCAGCGGGACAGGACGTGGGTACACCGGGGAGCTGTTTTTT
CASSGTGRGYTGELFF
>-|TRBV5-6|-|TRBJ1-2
TGTGCCAGCAGCTTGTACAGTATCGACTATGGCTACACCTTC
CASSLYSIDYGYTF
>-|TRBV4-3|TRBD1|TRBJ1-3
TGCGCCAGCAGCCAAGACGCGAACAGACAGGGATACTCTGGAAACACCATATATTTT
CASSQDANRQGYSGNTIYF
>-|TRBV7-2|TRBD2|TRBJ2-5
TGTGCCAGCAGCCTGAGGACTAGCAGATTTGGCCCCCAAGAGACCCAGTACTTC
CASSLRTSRFGPQETQYF
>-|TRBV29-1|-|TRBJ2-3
TGCAGCGGGGCCCCTCCGACAGATACGCAGTATTTT
CSGAPPTDTQYF
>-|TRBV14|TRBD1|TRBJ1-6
TGTGCCAGCAGCCAACAAGACAGGGGCAATTCACCCCTCCACTTT
CASSQQDRGNSPLHF
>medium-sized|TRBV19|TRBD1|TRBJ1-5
TGTGCCAGTAGTATATGGACAGGGGATCAGCCCCAGCATTTT
CASSIWTGDQPQHF
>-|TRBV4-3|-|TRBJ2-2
TGCGCCAGCAGCCAAGATCAATTCCAGGGGAGCGGCACCGGGGAGCTGTTTTTT
CASSQDQFQGSGTGELFF
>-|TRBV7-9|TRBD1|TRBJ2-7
TGTGCCAGCAGCGCAAGGGACAGGGGAGCCTACGAGCAGTACTTC
CASSARDRGAYEQYF
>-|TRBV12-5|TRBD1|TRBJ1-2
TGTGCTAGTGGTTTGGGCCGGACAGGGCTCATACGTCCGATAAATAACTATGGCTACACCTTC
CASGLGRTGLIRPINNYGYTF
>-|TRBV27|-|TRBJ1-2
TGTGCCAGCAGGTCCGGGACAAATCCCCTTAAGCCTTATGGCTACACCTTC
CASRSGTNPLKPYGYTF
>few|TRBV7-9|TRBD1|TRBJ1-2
TGTGCCAGCGCCCTGGGACAGCAGGGCTACACCTTC
CASALGQQGYTF
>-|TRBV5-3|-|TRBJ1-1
TGTGCCAGAAGCTTCCCGGGGAACACTGAAGCTTTCTTT
CARSFPGNTEAFF
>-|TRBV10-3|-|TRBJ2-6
TGTGCCATCAGATCACAGTGGATTGGGGCCAACGTCCTGACTTTC
CAIRSQWIGANVLTF
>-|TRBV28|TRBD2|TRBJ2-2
TGTGCCAGCAGTTTCTACGGGGGGGCAGGGAGGGAGCTGTTTTTT
CASSFYGGAGRELFF
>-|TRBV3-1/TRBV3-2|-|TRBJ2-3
TGTGCCAGCAGCCAGTACCGGGGGAGCCGATACACAGATACGCAGTATTTT
CASSQYRGSRYTDTQYF
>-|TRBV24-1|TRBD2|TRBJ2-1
TGTGCCACCAGTGATCGACTTGGACTAGCGGGGAACCAAGAGCAGTTCTTC
CATSDRLGLAGNQEQFF
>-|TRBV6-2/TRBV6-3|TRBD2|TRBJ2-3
TGTGCCAGCAGTTACGCACTACCCCAATTCTTAGCGGGGGACACAGATACGCAGTATTTT
CASSYALPQFLAGDTDTQYF
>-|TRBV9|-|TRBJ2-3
TGTGCCAGCAGCGTGAGTGGAGATACGCAGTATTTT
CASSVSGDTQYF
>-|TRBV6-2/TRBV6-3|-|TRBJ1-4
TGTGCCAGCAGTTACGTACAGGTAATCGAAAAACTGTTTTTT
CASSYVQVIEKLFF
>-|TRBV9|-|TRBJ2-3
TGTGCCAGCAGCGTCATGGGAGCGTCCACAGATACGCAGTATTTT
CASSVMGASTDTQYF
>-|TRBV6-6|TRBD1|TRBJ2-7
TGTGCCAGCAGCCAGGGACAGGGGGCCTACGAGCAGTACTTC
CASSQGQGAYEQYF
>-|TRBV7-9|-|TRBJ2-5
TGTGCCAGCAGCTCCTCAGAGACCCAGTACTTC
CASSSSETQYF
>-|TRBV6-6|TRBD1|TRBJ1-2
TGTGCCAGCAGTACCAACAGGGGGAACTATGGCTACACCTTC
CASSTNRGNYGYTF
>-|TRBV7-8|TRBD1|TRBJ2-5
TGTGCCAGCAGCTTTAGGACAGGGGGGGGTGAGACCCAGTACTTC
CASSFRTGGGETQYF
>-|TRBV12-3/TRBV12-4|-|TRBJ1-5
TGTGCCAGCAGTACAGGGCAGGGACAGCCCCAGCATTTT
CASSTGQGQPQHF
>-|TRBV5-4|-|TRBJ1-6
TGTGCCAGCAGCCTCAAGACAGGCGATTCACCCCTCCACTTT
CASSLKTGDSPLHF
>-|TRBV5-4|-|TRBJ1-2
TGTGCCAGCAGCCCTGGTTTGGCAGGGTCCCCCAACTATGGCTACACCTTC
CASSPGLAGSPNYGYTF
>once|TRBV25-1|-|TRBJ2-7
TGTGCCAGCACTTACTCCCTCCTAGACGAGCAGTACTTC
CASTYSLLDEQYF
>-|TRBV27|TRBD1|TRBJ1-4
TGTGCCAGCAGTTTCCGCCGGGACAGAAATGAAAAACTGTTTTTT
CASSFRRDRNEKLFF
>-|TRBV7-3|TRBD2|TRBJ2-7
TGTGCCAGCAGCCCCTATGGGGGGGGACGCTACGAGCAGTACTTC
CASSPYGGGRYEQYF
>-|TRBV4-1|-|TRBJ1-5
TGCGCCAGCAGCCAAGAGGCTTCGGGGGATCAGCCCCAGCATTTT
CASSQEASGDQPQHF
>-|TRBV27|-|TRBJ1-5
TGTGCCAGCAGAAGAGGGAATCAGCCCCAGCATTTT
CASRRGNQPQHF
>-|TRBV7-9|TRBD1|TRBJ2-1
TGTGCCAGCAGCTTCGGACAGGGGGCGCAAAATGAGCAGTTCTTC
CASSFGQGAQNEQFF
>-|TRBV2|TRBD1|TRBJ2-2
TGTGCCAGCACCCGAAATGGGCCACAGACAGGGGTCACCGGGGAGCTGTTTTTT
CASTRNGPQTGVTGELFF
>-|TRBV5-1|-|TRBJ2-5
TGCGCCAGCAGCTTGGGGGGACAAAAGCGCGAGACCCAGTACTTC
CASSLGGQKRETQYF
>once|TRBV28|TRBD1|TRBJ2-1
TGTGCCAGCAGTTTCCCAGGGGGATCCAATGAGCAGTTCTTC
CASSFPGGSNEQFF
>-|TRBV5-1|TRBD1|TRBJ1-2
TGCGCCAGCAGCTTACCCGGGACAGGGGGCGCCCATGGCTACACCTTC
CASSLPGTGGAHGYTF
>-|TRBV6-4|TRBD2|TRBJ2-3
TGTGCCAGCAGTGACAGCGGGGGGCATAAGGGCACAGATACGCAGTATTTT
CASSDSGGHKGTDTQYF
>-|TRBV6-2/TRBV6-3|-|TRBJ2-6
TGTGCCAGTAGTGGTTGGCGGCCCAGCTCTGGGGCCAACGTCCTGACTTTC
CASSGWRPSSGANVLTF
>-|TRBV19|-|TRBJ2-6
TGTGCCAGTAGTATACGTCGGGGGGCAGGAGGGGCCAACGTCCTGACTTTC
CASSIRRGAGGANVLTF
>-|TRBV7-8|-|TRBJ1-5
TGTGCCAGCAGCTTAGCCTACGGGTCCAATCAGCCCCAGCATTTT
CASSLAYGSNQPQHF